The sequence of this TCR beta chain was determined in a study of blood T cell repertoires in COVID-19. Study-wide background: Sources were T cells, B-cell-depleted T cells, or PBMCs; the material itself was cDNA or gDNA.

The sample holds a few counts of this clone. Assay: immunoSEQ multiplex PCR; the TCRdb copy retains only in-frame clones and omits some. The top ten clones hold about 3.3% of a sample with tens of thousands of clones, about 89% of them seen once. The germline gives CDR1 GTSNPN, CDR2 SVGIG (reference sequence). The V gene lost 2 bases and the J gene lost 1 base, with 2 bases spanning the gap. CDR3 size: 12 residues. This receptor was identified in an older woman with acute or convalescent COVID-19. Input material: peripheral blood. The chain uses TRBV30 and TRBJ2-2, with no clear D. The CDR3: CAWSLNTGELFF. CDR3 sequence (DNA): TGTGCCTGGAGTCTGAACACCGGGGAGCTGTTTTTT.